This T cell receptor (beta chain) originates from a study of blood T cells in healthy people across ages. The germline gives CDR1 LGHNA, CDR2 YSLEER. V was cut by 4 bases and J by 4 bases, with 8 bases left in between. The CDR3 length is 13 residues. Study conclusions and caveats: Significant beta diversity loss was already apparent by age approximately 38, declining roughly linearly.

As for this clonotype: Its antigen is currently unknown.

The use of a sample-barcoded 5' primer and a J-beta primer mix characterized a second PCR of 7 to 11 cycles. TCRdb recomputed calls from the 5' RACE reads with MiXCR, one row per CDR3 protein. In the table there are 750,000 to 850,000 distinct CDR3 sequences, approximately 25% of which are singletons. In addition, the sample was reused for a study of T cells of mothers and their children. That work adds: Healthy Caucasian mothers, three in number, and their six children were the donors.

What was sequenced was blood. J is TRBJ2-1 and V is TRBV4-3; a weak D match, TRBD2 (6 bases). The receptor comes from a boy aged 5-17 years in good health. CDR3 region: CASSLREYNEQFF. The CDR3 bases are TGCGCCAGCAGCCTCCGGGAGTACAATGAGCAGTTCTTC.